The 13 T cell receptor beta chains in this list originate from one sample, sequenced in a study of T cell responses to AZD1222 COVID-19 vaccine. The protocol was immunoSEQ multiplex PCR, while the TCRdb copy is restricted to in-frame clones and leaves out a portion. The sample records roughly 140,000 clones, roughly nine tenths being singletons. The specimen was peripheral blood, collected after recovery from COVID-19. All receptors derive from an adult who had recovered from COVID-19.

This sequence joins TRBV27 and TRBJ1-5, with no clear D. The CDR3 extends over 11 amino acids. CDR1 is MNHEY and CDR2 is SMNVEV in the germline V gene (reference sequence). V lost 8 bases and J 5 bases, leaving 7 bases between the germline ends. The CDR3 region has the DNA TGTGCCAGCGGCACGTATCAGCCCCAGCATTTT. Translation: CASGTYQPQHF.

The chain recombines TRBV27 with TRBJ2-3; weak D call: TRBD1 (5 bases). The germline V and J ends were trimmed by 8 bases and 2 bases, with 14 bases remaining between them. Germline assignment: CDR1 MNHEY and CDR2 SMNVEV (reference sequence). This CDR3 has 14 residues. The CDR3 sequence: CASLGWGTTDTQYF. The CDR3, as DNA: TGTGCCAGCCTCGGATGGGGCACCACAGATACGCAGTATTTT.

Concerning this clone: One end of the junction fails to match germline, which may point to a read error. V and J are TRBV4-1 and TRBJ1-1; D perhaps matches TRBD1 (5 bases). The CDR3 runs 15 residues. Germline-derived CDR1 and CDR2 are MGHRA and YSYEKL. This CDR3 is CASSQDRGLNAEAFF. The CDR3 bases are TGCGCCAGCAGCCAAGATAGGGGTCTGAACGCTGAAGCTTTCTTT.

The genes are TRBV5-4 and TRBJ1-1; no definite D call. V lost 2 bases and J 5 bases, leaving 16 bases between the germline ends. Germline CDR1 reads SGHNT; CDR2 reads YYREEE (reference sequence). CDR3 length equals 15 residues. CDR3 amino acids: CASSFPTVMGTEAFF. The CDR3 DNA sequence: TGTGCCAGCAGCTTCCCCACAGTGATGGGTACTGAAGCTTTCTTT.

The rearrangement uses TRBV2 and TRBJ2-3; 11 bases are a match to TRBD2. Germline V lookup: CDR1 SNHLY, CDR2 FYNNEI. CDR3 length: 16 amino acids. With V trimmed by 3 bases and J by 4 bases, 6 bases remained unmatched. The CDR3, as DNA: TGTGCCAGCAGTGAGATAGATAGCGGGAGGGCAGATACGCAGTATTTT. Its protein product is CASSEIDSGRADTQYF.

The genes are TRBV5-4 and TRBJ1-2, with 7 bases fitting TRBD1. CDR3 length: 12 amino acids. V gave up 1 base and J gave up 14 bases; unmatched junction bases: 8. Germline CDR1 reads SGHNT; CDR2 reads YYREEE (reference sequence). The CDR3 region is CASSLPRQGLTF. As DNA, the CDR3 is TGTGCCAGCAGCTTGCCAAGACAGGGTTTAACCTTC.

V and J are TRBV3-1 (or the pseudogene TRBV3-2) and TRBJ2-3; D possibly corresponds to TRBD2 (5 bases). CDR1 is LGHDT, CDR2 YNNKEL, per germline (reference sequence). Trimming pared 6 bases from V and 0 bases from J, leaving 16 bases between. The CDR3 contains 16 residues. The CDR3 sequence: CASSPGERSSTDTQYF. Here the CDR3 DNA reads TGTGCCAGCAGTCCAGGTGAGCGGTCTAGCACAGATACGCAGTATTTT.

This clone was seen more than once but under ten times. This chain links TRBV28 with TRBJ1-1; the D is unclear. Germline CDR1 MDHEN, CDR2 SYDVKM. The CDR3 runs 14 residues. V gave up 5 bases and J gave up 0 bases, with 10 bases separating them. The CDR3 nucleotides are TGTGCCAGCAGTCGGGCTATTATGAACACTGAAGCTTTCTTT. Translated, it gives CASSRAIMNTEAFF.

The V gene is TRBV5-4, the J gene TRBJ1-6; weak D call: TRBD1 (6 bases). Trimming left V 4 bases short and J 7 bases short, with 21 bases between. Germline V gives CDR1 SGHNT, CDR2 YYREEE (reference sequence). The length of the CDR3 is 17 residues. The CDR3 loop reads CASSADRGPSRNSPLHF. The CDR3 DNA reads TGTGCCAGCAGCGCGGATCGGGGGCCGTCGCGAAATTCACCCCTCCACTTT.

The rearrangement links TRBV19 to TRBJ2-7; D might be TRBD1 (5 bases). Trimming pared 5 bases from V and 4 bases from J, leaving 12 bases between. This CDR3 region has 13 residues. CDR1 and CDR2 (germline): LNHDA, SQIVND (reference sequence). The CDR3 DNA follows: TGTGCCAGTAGTCAAACTCAGGGTTACGAGCAGTACTTC. Protein product: CASSQTQGYEQYF.

The chain links TRBV2 to TRBJ2-7; 9 bases match TRBD1. The CDR3 sequence is 14 residues long. Germline V lookup: CDR1 SNHLY, CDR2 FYNNEI. The trim removed 2 bases at V and 3 bases at J, leaving 2 bases unmatched. DNA of the CDR3: TGTGCCAGCAGTGAATTGGGACAGGGCTACGAGCAGTACTTC. Protein product: CASSELGQGYEQYF.

The chain links TRBV14 to TRBJ2-3; 7 nucleotides match TRBD1. V shed 4 bases, J shed 2 bases, and the junction held 12 bases outside the gene matches. Germline V gene lookup returns CDR1 SGHDN and CDR2 FVKESK. The CDR3 is 17 amino acids. CDR3 sequence: CASSLNPGTVLTDTQYF. The CDR3 coding sequence is TGTGCCAGCAGCCTGAATCCCGGGACAGTTCTCACAGATACGCAGTATTTT. The variable domain in full, completed from reference TRBV14 and TRBJ2-3, reads EAGVTQFPSHSVIEKGQTVTLRCDPISGHDNLYWYRRVMGKEIKFLLHFVKESKQDESGMPNNRFLAERTGGTYSTLKVQPAELEDSGVYFCASSLNPGTVLTDTQYFGPGTRLTVL.

The chain links TRBV28 to TRBJ1-3, with D unresolved. In germline, CDR1 is MDHEN, CDR2 SYDVKM. Deletions cut 4 bases from V and 5 bases from J, with 9 bases between. The CDR3 has 13 amino acids. As DNA, the CDR3 is TGTGCCAGCAGTTCAGCCGGGAGAAACACCATATATTTT. Encoded protein: CASSSAGRNTIYF.